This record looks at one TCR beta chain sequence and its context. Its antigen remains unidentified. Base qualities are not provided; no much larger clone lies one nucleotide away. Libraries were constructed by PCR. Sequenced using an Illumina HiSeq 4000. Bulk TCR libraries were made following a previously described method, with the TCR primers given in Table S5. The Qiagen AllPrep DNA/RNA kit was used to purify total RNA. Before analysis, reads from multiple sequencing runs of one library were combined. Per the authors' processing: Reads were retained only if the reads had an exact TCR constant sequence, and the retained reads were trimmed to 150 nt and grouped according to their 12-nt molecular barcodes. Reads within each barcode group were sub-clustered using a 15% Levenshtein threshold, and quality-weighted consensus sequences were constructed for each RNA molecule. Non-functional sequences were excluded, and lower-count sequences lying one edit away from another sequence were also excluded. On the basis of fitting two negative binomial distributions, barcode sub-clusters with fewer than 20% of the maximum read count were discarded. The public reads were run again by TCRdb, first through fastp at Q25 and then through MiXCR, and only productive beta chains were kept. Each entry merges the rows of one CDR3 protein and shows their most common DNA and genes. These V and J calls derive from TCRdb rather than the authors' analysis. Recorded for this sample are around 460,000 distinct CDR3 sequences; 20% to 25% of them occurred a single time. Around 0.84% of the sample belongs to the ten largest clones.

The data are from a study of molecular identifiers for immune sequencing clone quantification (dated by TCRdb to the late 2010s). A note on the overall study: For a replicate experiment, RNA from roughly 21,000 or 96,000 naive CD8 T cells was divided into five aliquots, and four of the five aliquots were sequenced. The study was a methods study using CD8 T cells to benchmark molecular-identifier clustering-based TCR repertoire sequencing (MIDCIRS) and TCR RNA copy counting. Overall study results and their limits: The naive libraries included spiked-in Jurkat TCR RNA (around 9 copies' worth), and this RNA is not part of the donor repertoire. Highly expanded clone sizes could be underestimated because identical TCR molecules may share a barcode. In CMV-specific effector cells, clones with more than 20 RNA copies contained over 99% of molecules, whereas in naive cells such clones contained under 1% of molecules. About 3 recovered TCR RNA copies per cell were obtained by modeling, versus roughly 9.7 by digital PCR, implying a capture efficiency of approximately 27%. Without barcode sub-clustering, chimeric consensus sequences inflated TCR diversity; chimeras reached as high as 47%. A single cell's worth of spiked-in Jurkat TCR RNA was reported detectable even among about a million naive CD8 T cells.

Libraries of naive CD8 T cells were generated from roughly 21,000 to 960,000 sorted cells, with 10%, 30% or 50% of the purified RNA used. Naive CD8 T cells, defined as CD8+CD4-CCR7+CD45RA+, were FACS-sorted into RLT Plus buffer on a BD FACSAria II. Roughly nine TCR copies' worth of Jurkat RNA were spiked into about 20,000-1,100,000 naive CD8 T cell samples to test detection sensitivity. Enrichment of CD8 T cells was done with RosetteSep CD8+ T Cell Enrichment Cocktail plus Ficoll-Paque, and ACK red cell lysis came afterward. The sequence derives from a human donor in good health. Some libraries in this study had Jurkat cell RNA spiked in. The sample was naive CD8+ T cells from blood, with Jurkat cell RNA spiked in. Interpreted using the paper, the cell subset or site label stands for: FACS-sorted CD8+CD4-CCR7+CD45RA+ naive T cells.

The CDR3 protein sequence reads: CASTPGQGGYSPLHF. In nucleotide form, the sequence is TGTGCCAGTACCCCCGGTCAGGGCGGTTATTCACCCCTCCACTTT. The V gene is TRBV19 and the J gene is TRBJ1-6; the best D guess is TRBD1, with 5 bases matching. V lost 7 bases and J lost 8 bases; the stretch between them is 18 bases long. Spanning cysteine to phenylalanine, the CDR3 consists of 15 amino acids. The DNA shown is the 45-base CDR3, in frame from base 1. Sequences LNHDA (CDR1) and SQIVND (CDR2) are obtained from the germline V gene (reference sequence).